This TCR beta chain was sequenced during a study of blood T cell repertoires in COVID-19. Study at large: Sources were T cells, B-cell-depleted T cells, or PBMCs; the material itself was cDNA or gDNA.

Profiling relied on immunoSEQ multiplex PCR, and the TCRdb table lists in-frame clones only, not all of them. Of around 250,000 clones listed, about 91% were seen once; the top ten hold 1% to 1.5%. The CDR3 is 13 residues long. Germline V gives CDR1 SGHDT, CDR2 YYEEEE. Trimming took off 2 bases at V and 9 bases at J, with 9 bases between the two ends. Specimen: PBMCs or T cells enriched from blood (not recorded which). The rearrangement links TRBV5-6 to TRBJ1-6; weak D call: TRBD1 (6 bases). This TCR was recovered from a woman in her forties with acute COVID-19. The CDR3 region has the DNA TGTGCCAGCAGCTTCAGGGGTAGTTCACCCCTCCACTTT. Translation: CASSFRGSSPLHF.